The source of this T cell receptor beta chain is a study of T cells in Graves' hyperthyroidism and ophthalmopathy. The study's findings and limits: Most clonotypes expanded in the thyroid (above 0.001) were also present in blood.

Diagnosis rested on symptoms, serum thyroxine and TRAb, thyroid ultrasound, and orbital computed tomography. RNA transcripts gave rise to amplified TCR beta CDR3 regions. HTBI primers drove first-round RT-PCR of the TCR CDR3. TCRdb processed the multiplex PCR reads anew with MiXCR; each CDR3 protein has one entry. The table has hundreds of thousands of distinct CDR3 sequences, 11% to 15% seen once. The V and J ends lost 8 bases and 7 bases respectively, with 18 bases between them. Per the germline V gene, CDR1 is LNHDA and CDR2 is SQIVND (reference sequence). CDR3 length equals 13 residues. With regard to this clonotype: No antigen is known for it.

The gene calls are TRBV19 and TRBJ2-7, with D possibly being TRBD1 (6 bases). The receptor was derived from a woman between 25 and 40 years old with Graves' hyperthyroidism. The sequenced sample was blood. This chain's CDR3 is CASGTGRGKEQYF. CDR3 nucleotides: TGTGCCAGTGGAACAGGGAGAGGGAAGGAGCAGTACTTC.